These 21 T cell receptor beta chains were all obtained from the same sample, sequenced in a study of cytomegalovirus exposure and HLA in healthy donors. The PCR ran on 60 Vbeta and 13 Jbeta primers. TCRdb keeps only in-frame clones here, not all; method: immunoSEQ multiplex PCR. The sample includes 70,000 to 100,000 clones, around 67% of them seen just once. Sequenced input: PBMCs. The receptors come from a woman in her forties or fifties in good health and CMV-seropositive.

This clone has only a few counts. The gene calls are TRBV2 and TRBJ2-5; D might be TRBD2 (5 bases). V shed 7 bases and J shed 7 bases, with 13 bases lying between them. This CDR3 spans 12 amino acids. CDR1 is SNHLY, CDR2 FYNNEI, per germline. DNA for the CDR3: TGTGCCAGCACCCCGGGGATCTCGACCCAGTACTTC. This encodes CASTPGISTQYF. Full variable domain (rest looked up from reference TRBV2 and TRBJ2-5): EPEVTQTPSHQVTQMGQEVILRCVPISNHLYFYWYRQILGQKVEFLVSFYNNEISEKSEIFDDQFSVERPDGSNFTLKIRSTKLEDSAMYFCASTPGISTQYFGPGTRLLVL.

Only one count was recorded for this clone. The junction shows a germline mismatch at one end, possibly a read error. V and J are TRBV7-9 and TRBJ1-1, with D tentatively TRBD1 (5 bases). This CDR3 is 14 amino acids long. CDR1 SEHNR and CDR2 FQNEAQ come from the germline V gene (reference sequence). The CDR3 is CSSSLSIRASGAFF. The CDR3 bases are TGTTCCAGCAGCCTGTCGATCAGGGCGTCCGGAGCTTTCTTT.

This clone has a single count. The chain has TRBV13 and TRBJ2-3, with 8 bases that match TRBD2. The V gene end was trimmed by 1 base and the J gene end by 2 bases; junction bases not matched to a gene: 2. Germline CDR1 and CDR2: PRHDT and FYEKMQ (reference sequence). The CDR3 sequence is 15 residues long. The CDR3 DNA sequence: TGTGCCAGCAGCTTAGCGGGGGGGGTCACAGATACGCAGTATTTT. As protein: CASSLAGGVTDTQYF.

The J gene is TRBJ2-3, the V gene TRBV7-3; 8 bases map to TRBD2. The CDR3 totals 16 residues. J gave up 4 bases and V 4 bases, and 10 bases lay outside the gene matches. The germline gives CDR1 SGHTA, CDR2 FQGTGA. The CDR3 sequence is CASSSVAGRGADTQYF. DNA for the CDR3: TGTGCCAGCAGCTCGGTAGCGGGACGAGGGGCAGATACGCAGTATTTT.

This clone showed up just a few times. This chain uses TRBV6-6 with TRBJ1-1; 8 nucleotides match TRBD1. V trimming: 5 bases; J trimming: 0 bases; junction bases outside the gene matches: 8. The CDR3 runs 16 residues. The germline V gene encodes CDR1 MNHNY and CDR2 SVGAGI (reference sequence). As DNA, the CDR3 is TGTGCCAGCAGTCCGTTGGACAGGGTCATGAACACTGAAGCTTTCTTT. Protein: CASSPLDRVMNTEAFF.

The V gene is TRBV5-6, the J gene TRBJ2-1; 8 bases match TRBD2. Per germline, CDR1 SGHDT and CDR2 YYEEEE. J gave up 3 bases and V 2 bases, and 4 bases lay outside the gene matches. CDR3 length: 15 residues. This chain's CDR3 is CASSLGLAGYNEQFF. CDR3 in DNA: TGTGCCAGCAGCTTAGGTCTAGCGGGCTACAATGAGCAGTTCTTC.

The V gene is TRBV27, the J gene TRBJ1-5, with D hard to call. This CDR3 comprises 14 residues. The V gene lost 5 bases and the J gene lost 3 bases, with 11 bases spanning the gap. Per germline, CDR1 MNHEY and CDR2 SMNVEV (reference sequence). CDR3 loop: CASSIRTPNQPQHF. CDR3 DNA: TGTGCCAGCAGTATCCGAACACCCAATCAGCCCCAGCATTTT.

The chain combines TRBV5-1 with TRBJ2-7, with TRBD1 as a possible D gene (6 bases). The CDR3 sequence is 14 residues long. V lost 3 bases and J 6 bases, leaving 16 bases between the germline ends. Germline-derived CDR1 and CDR2 are SGHRS and YFSETQ. CDR3 loop: CASSSQGIGSEQYF. DNA for the CDR3: TGCGCCAGCAGCTCTCAGGGGATTGGGTCCGAGCAGTACTTC.

The chain has TRBV30 and TRBJ2-2; D is uncertain. Per germline, CDR1 GTSNPN and CDR2 SVGIG (reference sequence). V lost 4 bases to trimming and J lost 7 bases, with 13 bases between them. The length of the CDR3 is 13 residues. The CDR3 bases are TGTGCCTGGAACCCGAACGGTGGCGGGGAGCTGTTTTTT. The encoded protein is CAWNPNGGGELFF.

The V gene is TRBV5-1, the J gene TRBJ2-7, with 8 bases aligning to TRBD2. The V gene end was trimmed by 4 bases and the J gene end by 4 bases; junction bases not matched to a gene: 10. The germline V gene has CDR1 SGHRS and CDR2 YFSETQ. The CDR3 is 15 amino acids. The CDR3 region has the DNA TGCGCCAGCAGCCCCATAGCGGGGCCGGAATACGAGCAGTACTTC. This gives the protein CASSPIAGPEYEQYF.

The rearrangement links TRBV5-4 to TRBJ2-7, with 8 bases aligning to TRBD1. The CDR3 contains 14 residues. Germline-derived CDR1 and CDR2 are SGHNT and YYREEE (reference sequence). Trimming at V came to 4 bases and at J to 5 bases, leaving 8 bases not matched to a gene. The CDR3 nucleotides read TGTGCCAGCAGCGCCCGGACAGGGTATAACGAGCAGTACTTC. Its protein is CASSARTGYNEQYF.

The chain is built from TRBV6-1 and TRBJ1-2; D is uncertain. Trimming cost V 4 bases and J 7 bases, with 13 bases left between them. The CDR3 length is 13 residues. CDR1 is MNHNS, CDR2 SASEGT, per germline. CDR3: CASSGGQVGGYTF. The CDR3 DNA sequence: TGTGCCAGCAGTGGAGGGCAGGTCGGTGGCTACACCTTC.

The chain combines TRBV19 with TRBJ1-6, with D unclear. The V gene lost 7 bases and the J gene lost 7 bases, with 20 bases spanning the gap. This CDR3 is 16 amino acids long. Germline CDR1 reads LNHDA; CDR2 reads SQIVND (reference sequence). CDR3 amino acids: CASTTKGGPFNSPLHF. The CDR3 region has the DNA TGTGCCAGTACTACCAAAGGAGGCCCCTTCAATTCACCCCTCCACTTT.

J is TRBJ1-2 and V is TRBV28, with TRBD1 as a possible D gene (6 bases). CDR3 length: 14 residues. Deletions cut 1 base from V and 9 bases from J, with 15 bases between. The germline gives CDR1 MDHEN, CDR2 SYDVKM. CDR3 sequence (DNA): TGTGCCAGCAGTTTATCCCGGGGGGCTCGTAGCTACACCTTC. It specifies CASSLSRGARSYTF.

As regards this clone: An end of the junction does not agree with germline; a read error may underlie this. The chain combines TRBV7-7 with TRBJ2-1; 11 bases agree with TRBD2. CDR3 length: 15 amino acids. In germline, CDR1 is SSHAT, CDR2 FNYEAQ (reference sequence). CDR3: CASSLETSGEDEQFF. The CDR3 DNA follows: TGTGCTAGCAGCTTAGAGACTAGCGGGGAAGATGAGCAGTTCTTC.

The count of this clone is one. The chain couples TRBV19 to TRBJ1-2; possible D gene TRBD1, 5 bases. This CDR3 is 13 amino acids long. Deletions cut 1 base from V and 4 bases from J, with 7 bases between. The V gene's germline CDR1 is LNHDA and CDR2 SQIVND (reference sequence). The CDR3 DNA reads as TGTGCCAGTAGTATAGGGCAGGGCTATGGCTACACCTTC. It is translated as CASSIGQGYGYTF.

The chain employs TRBV27 and TRBJ1-1, with D possibly TRBD1 on 5 matching bases. Trimming left V 3 bases short and J 0 bases short, with 8 bases between. CDR1 is MNHEY and CDR2 is SMNVEV in the germline V gene (reference sequence). This CDR3 has 14 residues. Here the CDR3 DNA reads TGTGCCAGCAGTTTCGGACACATGAACACTGAAGCTTTCTTT. This gives the protein CASSFGHMNTEAFF.

This chain's CDR3 is CASSEALSNANEKLFF. In nucleotides, the CDR3 is TGTGCCAGCAGTGAAGCGCTATCCAACGCTAATGAAAAACTGTTTTTT. V and J are TRBV6-1 and TRBJ1-4; unclear D gene. With 0 bases removed from V and 3 bases from J, the gap between germline ends came to 11 bases. This CDR3 has 16 amino acids. Germline V CDR1 and CDR2: MNHNS, SASEGT.

V usage is TRBV19 and J usage is TRBJ1-1; a possible D gene is TRBD1 (5 bases). Germline lookup yields CDR1 LNHDA and CDR2 SQIVND (reference sequence). The ends were cut back, 5 bases at V and 4 bases at J, with 20 bases in the middle. This CDR3 comprises 16 residues. CDR3: CASSSPQGLRGTEAFF. The DNA for the CDR3 is TGTGCCAGTAGTTCCCCCCAGGGACTTCGAGGCACTGAAGCTTTCTTT.

The rearrangement joins TRBV15 to TRBJ2-7; TRBD2 matches 7 bases. CDR3 length equals 14 residues. The V segment lost 4 bases and the J segment 6 bases; nucleotides outside the gene matches: 9. Germline CDR1 LNHNV, CDR2 YYDKDF (reference sequence). The CDR3 protein is CATSTGRTSFEQYF. The DNA for the CDR3 is TGTGCCACCAGCACCGGACGGACTAGTTTCGAGCAGTACTTC.

The CDR3 bases are TGTGCCAGCAGGTGGGACAGGGGCCACGAGCAGTACTTC. It encodes CASRWDRGHEQYF. V gene TRBV6-1 combines with J gene TRBJ2-7, with 10 bases aligning to TRBD1. V dropped 6 bases and J dropped 5; count of bases not matched to a gene: 4. The CDR3 loop spans 13 amino acids. Germline V gives CDR1 MNHNS, CDR2 SASEGT.